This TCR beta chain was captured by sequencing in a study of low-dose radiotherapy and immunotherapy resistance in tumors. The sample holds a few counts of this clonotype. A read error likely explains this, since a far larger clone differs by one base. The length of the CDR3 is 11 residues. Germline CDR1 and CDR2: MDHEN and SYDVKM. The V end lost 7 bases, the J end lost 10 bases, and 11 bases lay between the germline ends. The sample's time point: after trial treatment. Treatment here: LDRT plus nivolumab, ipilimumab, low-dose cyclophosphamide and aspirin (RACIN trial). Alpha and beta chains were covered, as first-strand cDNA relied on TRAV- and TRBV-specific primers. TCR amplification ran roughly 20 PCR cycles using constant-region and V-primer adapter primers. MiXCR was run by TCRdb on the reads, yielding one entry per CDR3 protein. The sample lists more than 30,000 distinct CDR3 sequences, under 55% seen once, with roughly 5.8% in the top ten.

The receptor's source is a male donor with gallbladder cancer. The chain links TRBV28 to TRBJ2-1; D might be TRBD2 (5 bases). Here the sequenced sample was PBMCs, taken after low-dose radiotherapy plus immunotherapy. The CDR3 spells CASTARAEQFF. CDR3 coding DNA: TGTGCCAGCACAGCGAGGGCCGAGCAGTTCTTC.